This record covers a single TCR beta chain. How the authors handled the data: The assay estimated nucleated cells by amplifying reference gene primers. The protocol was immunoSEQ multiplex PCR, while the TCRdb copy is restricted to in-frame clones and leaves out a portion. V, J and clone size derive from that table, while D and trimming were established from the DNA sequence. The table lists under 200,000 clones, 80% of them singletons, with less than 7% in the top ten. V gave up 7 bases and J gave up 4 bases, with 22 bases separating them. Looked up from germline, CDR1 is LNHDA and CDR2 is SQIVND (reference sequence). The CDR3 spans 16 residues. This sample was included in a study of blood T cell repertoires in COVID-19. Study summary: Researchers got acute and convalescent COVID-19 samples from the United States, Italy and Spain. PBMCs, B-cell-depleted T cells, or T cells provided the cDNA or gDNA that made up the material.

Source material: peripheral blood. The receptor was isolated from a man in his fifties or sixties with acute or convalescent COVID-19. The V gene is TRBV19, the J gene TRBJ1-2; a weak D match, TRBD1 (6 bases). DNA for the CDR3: TGTGCCAGTATACCCACATCCAGGGGTCGGGTCTATGGCTACACCTTC. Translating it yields CASIPTSRGRVYGYTF.